Listed below are T cell receptor beta chains from one sample, sequenced in a study of CD8 T cells in Susac syndrome. From the immunoSEQ multiplex PCR reads, TCRdb called clonotypes with MiXCR, one entry per CDR3 protein. The table shows some 190,000 distinct CDR3 sequences, with about 95% occurring only once. The source material was CD4+ T cells from PBMCs. The receptor set was obtained from a human donor with Susac syndrome. Both conserved end residues are part of each CDR3. A D gene is named only where the DNA matches it firmly. Size values are once, few and many counts, or a class for expanded clones, and some rows have none.

TRBV20-1	NA	TRBJ1-1	NA	TGCAGTGCTAAAAGGGGGATCACTGAAGCTTTCTTT	CSAKRGITEAFF
TRBV28	NA	TRBJ2-1	TRBD2	TGTGCCAGCAGTTTACTAGCGGGGGGTTCGAGGGAGCAGTTCTTC	CASSLLAGGSREQFF
TRBV27	NA	TRBJ2-6	TRBD1	TGTGCCAGCAGTTTAGCCGCCGGGACAGATCCCTCTGGGGCCAACGTCCTGACTTTC	CASSLAAGTDPSGANVLTF
TRBV30	NA	TRBJ1-1	NA	TGTGCCTGGATACAGAGTGAAGCTTTCTTT	CAWIQSEAFF
TRBV7-2	NA	TRBJ1-5	NA	TGTGCCAGCAGCCCTGACCTACTCAATCAGCCCCAGCATTTT	CASSPDLLNQPQHF
TRBV6-5	NA	TRBJ2-6	NA	TGTGCCAGCAGTCTACAGGGTATATTGGACTCTGGGGCCAACGTCCTGACTTTC	CASSLQGILDSGANVLTF
TRBV6-2/TRBV6-3	NA	TRBJ1-5	NA	TGTGCCAGCAGCAACGCGGACAGAAATCAGCCCCAGCATTTT	CASSNADRNQPQHF
TRBV6-5	NA	TRBJ1-6	NA	TGTGCCAGCAGTTACAGTCGCGGTCAGAATTCACCCCTCCACTTT	CASSYSRGQNSPLHF
TRBV20-1	NA	TRBJ2-1	NA	TGCAGTGCTAGAGGCGTCGGTGAATCCTATAATGAGCAGTTCTTC	CSARGVGESYNEQFF
TRBV4-3	NA	TRBJ1-2	TRBD1	TGCGCCAGCAGCCAAGAGCAGGGGGTACGAATCTATGGCTACACCTTC	CASSQEQGVRIYGYTF
TRBV20-1	NA	TRBJ1-5	TRBD1	TGCAGTGCTAGAGATGCACTTCCAGGGGGCCGTCAGCCCCAGCATTTT	CSARDALPGGRQPQHF
TRBV2	NA	TRBJ1-1	NA	TGTGCCAGCAGGTATTTACAGGGAAATACTGAAGCTTTCTTT	CASRYLQGNTEAFF
TRBV12-3/TRBV12-4	NA	TRBJ2-3	NA	TGTGCCAGCAGTCCAATGGGGACAGATACGCAGTATTTT	CASSPMGTDTQYF
TRBV5-1	NA	TRBJ1-3	TRBD1	TGCGCCAGCAGCATAACTCCGGGACAGGCTGGAAACACCATATATTTT	CASSITPGQAGNTIYF
TRBV15	NA	TRBJ1-3	NA	TGTGCCACCAGCAGAGATCGGGCAACGGGAAACACCATATATTTT	CATSRDRATGNTIYF
TRBV7-9	NA	TRBJ2-3	TRBD1	TGTGCCAGCAGCGACAGGGGCCCAGATACGCAGTATTTT	CASSDRGPDTQYF
TRBV5-4	NA	TRBJ1-4	NA	TGTGCCAGCAGCTTCCGTGGGACCCTTAATGAAAAACTGTTTTTT	CASSFRGTLNEKLFF
TRBV28	NA	TRBJ2-3	TRBD1	TGTGCCAGCAGTCCTTCGGACAGGATTTATCATACGCAGTATTTT	CASSPSDRIYHTQYF
TRBV6-6	NA	TRBJ1-1	NA	TGTGCCAGCAGTTACAATCCGGTCCCTCGCGGTGAAGCTTTCTTT	CASSYNPVPRGEAFF
TRBV6-2/TRBV6-3	NA	TRBJ2-1	NA	TGTGCCAGCAGTTACGGGGGTGAGCAGTTCTTC	CASSYGGEQFF
TRBV6-6	NA	TRBJ2-7	TRBD2	TGTGCCAGCAGTTACTCAACACTAGCGGGGGGCTACGAGCAGTACTTC	CASSYSTLAGGYEQYF
TRBV6-2/TRBV6-3	NA	TRBJ2-1	NA	TGTGCCAGCAGTTACTCACGGGGGCCTATGGCCTACAATGAGCAGTTCTTC	CASSYSRGPMAYNEQFF
TRBV27	NA	TRBJ1-5	NA	TGTGCCAGCAGTTTATTGATGGATAATCAGCCCCAGCATTTT	CASSLLMDNQPQHF
TRBV5-4	NA	TRBJ2-2	TRBD2	TGTGCCAGCAGCTCGGAACTAGCGGGGAACACCGGGGAGCTGTTTTTT	CASSSELAGNTGELFF
TRBV19	NA	TRBJ1-6	TRBD1	TGTGCCAGTAGTATCGTGGACAGGGTAGATTCACCCCTCCACTTT	CASSIVDRVDSPLHF
TRBV24-1	NA	TRBJ2-5	NA	TGTGCCACCAGTGAGTCCAGATGGGGAGATCAAGAGACCCAGTACTTC	CATSESRWGDQETQYF
TRBV5-1	NA	TRBJ1-1	TRBD1	TGCGCCAGCAGCTTGGCGCCAGGGGGCAAGAACACTGAAGCTTTCTTT	CASSLAPGGKNTEAFF
TRBV9	NA	TRBJ1-5	NA	TGTGCCAGCAGCGTACGAGGGGCGCCGGATCAGCCCCAGCATTTT	CASSVRGAPDQPQHF
TRBV7-2	NA	TRBJ2-4	TRBD2	TGTGCCAGCAGCCAGGGACTAGCGGGGGTAAACATTCAGTACTTC	CASSQGLAGVNIQYF
TRBV12-3/TRBV12-4	NA	TRBJ1-5	TRBD1	TGTGCCAGCAGTCCGCGGACAGGGGTAAATCAGCCCCAGCATTTT	CASSPRTGVNQPQHF
TRBV14	NA	TRBJ2-3	NA	TGTGCCAGCAGCCAAGATCGGCAGGGCACAGATACGCAGTATTTT	CASSQDRQGTDTQYF
TRBV27	NA	TRBJ2-5	NA	TGTGCCAGCAGTTTCACGTACCAAGAGACCCAGTACTTC	CASSFTYQETQYF
TRBV7-2	NA	TRBJ2-7	NA	TGTGCCAGCAGCTTAGGACCCATGAGCTCCTACGAGCAGTACTTC	CASSLGPMSSYEQYF
TRBV6-5	few	TRBJ1-1	NA	TGTGCCAGCAGTCTGACAGAGAACACTGAAGCTTTCTTT	CASSLTENTEAFF
TRBV5-8	NA	TRBJ2-3	NA	TGTGCCAGCAGCCTCCGACAGGCCACAGATACGCAGTATTTT	CASSLRQATDTQYF